This T cell receptor (beta chain) was sequenced for a study of shared clonotypes between healthy human individuals. CD8 cells classed as naive were CD45RO-negative and positively selected for CCR7, excluding terminally differentiated effector memory CD45RA+ cells. Libraries were prepared by immunoSEQ multiplex PCR; TCRdb keeps only in-frame clonotypes and omits some of them. Among about 2.1 million clones listed, about 94% were seen once. The germline V gene encodes CDR1 MDHEN and CDR2 SYDVKM. The CDR3 runs to 14 residues. Trimming cost V 4 bases and J 8 bases; bases outside gene matches: 11. The source of this sequence is a man aged 18 to 30 in good health. Some clones in this sample may be carry-over from other donors' samples. The V gene is TRBV28, the J gene TRBJ2-7, with 7 bases aligning to TRBD2. The sample consisted of naive CD8+ T cells from PBMCs. CDR3 amino acids: CASSSPAGVRKQYF. The DNA for the CDR3 is TGTGCCAGCAGTTCCCCTGCGGGAGTTAGGAAGCAGTACTTC. Variable domain in full (rest from reference TRBV28 and TRBJ2-7): DVKVTQSSRYLVKRTGEKVFLECVQDMDHENMFWYRQDPGLGLRLIYFSYDVKMKEKGDIPEGYSVSREKKERFSLILESASTNQTSMYLCASSSPAGVRKQYFGPGTRLTVT.